A selection of T cell receptor beta chains follows, all from one sample in a study of cytomegalovirus exposure and HLA in healthy donors. Repertoires were generated with immunoSEQ multiplex PCR, while TCRdb's copy carries only in-frame clones and drops some. The sample lists roughly 150,000 clones; approximately 84% were seen once. The sample comprised PBMCs. These receptors came from a man younger than 45 in good health and CMV-seropositive. CDR3s include the opening cysteine and the closing phenylalanine or tryptophan.

j_gene,len,v_gene,CDR3aa
TRBJ1-3,15,TRBV28,CASSGDTFSGNTIYF
TRBJ1-2,12,TRBV28,CASSLDSYGYTF
TRBJ2-7,16,TRBV5-6,CASSKLSDGVIYEQYF
TRBJ1-5,14,TRBV4-1,CASRRTGDSQPQHF
TRBJ1-2,14,TRBV5-1,CASSLLPDVYGYTF
TRBJ2-7,14,TRBV5-6,CASSLGTGVHEQYF
TRBJ2-1,15,TRBV6-5,CASSYYQAAVHEQFF
TRBJ1-1,16,TRBV23-1,CASSQSFSQDRDEAFF
TRBJ2-3,11,TRBV6-1,CATYFGDTQYF
TRBJ2-7,15,TRBV2,CASSERRGGLYEQYF
TRBJ1-6,16,TRBV27,CASSLSSGQPPSPLHF
TRBJ1-4,15,TRBV7-6,CASSWGQRTNEKLFF
TRBJ1-5,15,TRBV23-1,CASSQSLTGSQPQHF
TRBJ2-7,16,TRBV6-5,CASSYSSGSGRGVQYF
TRBJ1-1,14,TRBV10-3,CAISPQGMNTEAFF
TRBJ2-7,15,TRBV5-1,CASSQMTGVFREQYF
TRBJ2-7,11,TRBV20-1,CSAALSYEQYF
TRBJ2-7,16,TRBV7-9,CASSFGLAGTSYEQYF
TRBJ2-7,14,TRBV6-1,CASSDTGGEYEQYF
TRBJ1-5,15,TRBV4-1,CASSPVSGGAQPQHF